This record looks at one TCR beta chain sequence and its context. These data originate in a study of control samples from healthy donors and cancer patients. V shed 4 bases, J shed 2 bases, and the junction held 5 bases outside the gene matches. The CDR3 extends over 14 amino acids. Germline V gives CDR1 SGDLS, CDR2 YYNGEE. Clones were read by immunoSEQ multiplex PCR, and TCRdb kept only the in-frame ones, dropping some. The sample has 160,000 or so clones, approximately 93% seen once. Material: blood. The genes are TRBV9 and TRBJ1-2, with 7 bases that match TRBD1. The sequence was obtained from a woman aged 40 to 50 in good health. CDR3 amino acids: CASSPSTGNYGYTF. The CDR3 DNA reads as TGTGCCAGCAGCCCTTCGACAGGGAACTATGGCTACACCTTC.